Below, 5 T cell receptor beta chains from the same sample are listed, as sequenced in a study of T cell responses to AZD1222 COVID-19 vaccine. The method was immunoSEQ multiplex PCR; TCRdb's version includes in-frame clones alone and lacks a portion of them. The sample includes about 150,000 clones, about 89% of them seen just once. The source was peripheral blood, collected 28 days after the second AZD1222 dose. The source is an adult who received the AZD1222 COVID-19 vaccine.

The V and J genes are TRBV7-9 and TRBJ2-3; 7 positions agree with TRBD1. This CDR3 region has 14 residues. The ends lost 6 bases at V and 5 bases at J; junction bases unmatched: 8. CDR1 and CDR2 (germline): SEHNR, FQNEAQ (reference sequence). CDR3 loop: CASSPPQGRDTQYF. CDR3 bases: TGTGCCAGCAGTCCTCCACAGGGGCGAGATACGCAGTATTTT.

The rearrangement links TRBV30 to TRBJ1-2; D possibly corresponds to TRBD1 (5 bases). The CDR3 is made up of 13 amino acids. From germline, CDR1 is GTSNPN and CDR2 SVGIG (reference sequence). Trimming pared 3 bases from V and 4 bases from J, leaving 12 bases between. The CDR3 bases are TGTGCCTGGAGCCGGGACTCTGTCTATGGCTACACCTTC. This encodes CAWSRDSVYGYTF.

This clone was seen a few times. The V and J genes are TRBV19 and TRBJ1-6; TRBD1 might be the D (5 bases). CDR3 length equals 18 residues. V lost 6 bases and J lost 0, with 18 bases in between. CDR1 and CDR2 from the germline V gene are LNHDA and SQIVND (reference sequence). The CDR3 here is CASSLYSSGGSYNSPLHF. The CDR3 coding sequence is TGTGCCAGTAGCCTATACTCTTCGGGGGGCTCCTATAATTCACCCCTCCACTTT.

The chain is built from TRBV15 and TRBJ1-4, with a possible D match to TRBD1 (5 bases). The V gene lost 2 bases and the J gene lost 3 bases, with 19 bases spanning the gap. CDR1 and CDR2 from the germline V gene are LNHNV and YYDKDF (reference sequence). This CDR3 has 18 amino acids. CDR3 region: CATSRPLGEEGPNEKLFF. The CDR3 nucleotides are TGTGCCACCAGCAGACCTCTCGGCGAGGAGGGACCTAATGAAAAACTGTTTTTT.

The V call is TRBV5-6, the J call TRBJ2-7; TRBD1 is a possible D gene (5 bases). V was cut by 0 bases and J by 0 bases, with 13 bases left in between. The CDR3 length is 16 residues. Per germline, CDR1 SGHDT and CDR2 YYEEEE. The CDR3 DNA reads TGTGCCAGCAGCTTGGAAGCCAGGGTAGCCTCCTACGAGCAGTACTTC. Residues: CASSLEARVASYEQYF. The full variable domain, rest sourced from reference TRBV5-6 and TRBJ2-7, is DAGVTQSPTHLIKTRGQQVTLRCSPKSGHDTVSWYQQALGQGPQFIFQYYEEEERQRGNFPDRFSGHQFPNYSSELNVNALLLGDSALYLCASSLEARVASYEQYFGPGTRLTVT.